This TCR beta chain was sequenced for a study of cytomegalovirus exposure and HLA in healthy donors. Primers: 60 Vbeta forward and 13 Jbeta reverse. Generated by immunoSEQ multiplex PCR, the TCRdb table keeps only in-frame clones and is missing some. Of 200,000 or so clones in the sample, approximately 78% were seen once. Comment on this clone: The antigen is undetermined.

General study points: Roughly uniform sequencing depth across donors was assumed, possibly incorrectly. Some V segments could not be told apart, so they were left out, TRBV6-2 and TRBV6-3 among them. Several of the most significant clusters appeared, in a later analysis, to be linked to common viral pathogens.

The CDR3 totals 18 residues. Germline V gives CDR1 ENHRY, CDR2 SYGVKD. V dropped 0 bases and J dropped 0 bases, with 16 bases sitting between them. The chain recombines TRBV10-3 with TRBJ2-3, with D tentatively TRBD2 (6 bases). The sequencing input was PBMCs. This receptor was taken from a woman in her 50s in good health and CMV-seropositive. CDR3 residues: CAISESRGRLPSTDTQYF. CDR3 in DNA: TGTGCCATCAGTGAGTCTCGTGGGAGGCTCCCTAGCACAGATACGCAGTATTTT.